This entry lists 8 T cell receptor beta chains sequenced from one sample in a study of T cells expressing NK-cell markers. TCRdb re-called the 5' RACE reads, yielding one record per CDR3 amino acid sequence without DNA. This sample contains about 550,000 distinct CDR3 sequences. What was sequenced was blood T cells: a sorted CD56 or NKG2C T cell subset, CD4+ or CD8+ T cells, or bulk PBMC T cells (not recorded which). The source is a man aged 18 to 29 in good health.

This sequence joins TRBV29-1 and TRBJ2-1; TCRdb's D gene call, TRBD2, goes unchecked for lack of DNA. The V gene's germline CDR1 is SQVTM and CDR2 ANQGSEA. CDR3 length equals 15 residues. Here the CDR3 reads CSVDGEMGPRIEQFF.

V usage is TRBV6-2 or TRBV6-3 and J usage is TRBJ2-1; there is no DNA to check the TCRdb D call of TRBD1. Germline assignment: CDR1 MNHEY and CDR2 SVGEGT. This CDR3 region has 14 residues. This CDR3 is CASGGPPSYNEQFF.

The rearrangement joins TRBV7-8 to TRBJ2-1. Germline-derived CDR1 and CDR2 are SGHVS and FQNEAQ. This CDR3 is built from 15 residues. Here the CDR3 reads CASSLEVFAARMEFF.

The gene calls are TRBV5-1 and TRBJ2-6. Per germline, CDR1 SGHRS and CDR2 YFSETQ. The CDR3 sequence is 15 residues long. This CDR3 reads CASSLDGPGANVLTF. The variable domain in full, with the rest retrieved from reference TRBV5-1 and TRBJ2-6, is KAGVTQTPRYLIKTRGQQVTLSCSPISGHRSVSWYQQTPGQGLQFLFEYFSETQRNKGNFPGRFSGRQFSNSRSEMNVSTLELGDSALYLCASSLDGPGANVLTFGAGSRLTVL.

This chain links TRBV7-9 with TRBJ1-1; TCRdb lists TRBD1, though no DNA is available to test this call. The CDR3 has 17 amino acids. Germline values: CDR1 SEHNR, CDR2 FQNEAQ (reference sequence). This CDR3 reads CASSPVGGAALNTEAFF.

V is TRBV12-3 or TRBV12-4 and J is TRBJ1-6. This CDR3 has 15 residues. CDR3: CASRPSSSYNSPLHF.

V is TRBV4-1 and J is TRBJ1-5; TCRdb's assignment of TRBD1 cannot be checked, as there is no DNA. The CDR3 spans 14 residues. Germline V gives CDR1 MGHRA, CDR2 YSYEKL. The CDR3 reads CASSQVGQGRAQHF.

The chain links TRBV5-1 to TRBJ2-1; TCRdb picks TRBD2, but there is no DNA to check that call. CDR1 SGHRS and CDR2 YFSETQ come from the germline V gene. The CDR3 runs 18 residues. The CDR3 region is CASSLAWRVRGVYNEQFF. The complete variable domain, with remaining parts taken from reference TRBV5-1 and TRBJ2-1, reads KAGVTQTPRYLIKTRGQQVTLSCSPISGHRSVSWYQQTPGQGLQFLFEYFSETQRNKGNFPGRFSGRQFSNSRSEMNVSTLELGDSALYLCASSLAWRVRGVYNEQFFGPGTRLTVL.